This T cell receptor beta chain emerged from a study of technical replicates of blood from several donors. Profiling relied on immunoSEQ multiplex PCR, and the TCRdb table lists in-frame clones only, not all of them. The sample holds tens of thousands of clones, roughly 96% seen once. This clone was picked up one time. This CDR3 is built from 14 residues. Looked up from germline, CDR1 is SGHTA and CDR2 is FQGTGA. V shed 3 bases, J shed 3 bases, and the junction held 1 base outside the gene matches. The sample comprised T cells isolated from PBMCs. This TCR came from a human donor in good health. The chain carries TRBV7-3 and TRBJ1-1, with TRBD1 matching over 10 bases. The CDR3 protein is CASSLTGGYTEAFF. CDR3 coding DNA: TGTGCCAGCAGCTTGACAGGGGGCTACACTGAAGCTTTCTTT.